The 29 T cell receptor beta chains presented below share a single source sample, sequenced in a study of T cell clonality in common variable immunodeficiency. Sequencing used immunoSEQ multiplex PCR; TCRdb keeps in-frame clones, though not all of them. The counts give some 39,000 clones, none of them seen only once; over 1.1% is held by the top ten. Sequencing input: peripheral blood mononuclear cells. The receptors here all came from a person aged 18 to 75 in good health.

This clone showed up many times. The observed sequence ends 3 residues before the CDR3 terminus, with the missing tail filled in from the germline J gene. This rearrangement joins TRBV29-1 to TRBJ1-1; 8 bases match TRBD1. Per germline, CDR1 SQVTM and CDR2 ANQGSEA. The CDR3 consists of 16 residues. V gave up 0 bases and J gave up 1 base; unmatched junction bases: 7. The CDR3 reads CSVEDPWTGQNTEAFF. The covered CDR3 bases are TGCAGCGTTGAAGACCCGTGGACAGGGCAGAACACTGAA.

For this clone: The CDR3 extends 3 residues past the end of the read, so its final part is completed from the germline J gene. The chain carries TRBV2 and TRBJ1-5; TRBD1 might be the D (5 bases). V was shortened by 2 bases and J by 5 bases, with 13 bases between the two germline ends. Germline-derived CDR1 and CDR2 are SNHLY and FYNNEI. This CDR3 is 15 amino acids long. The sequenced part of the CDR3 DNA is TGTGCCAGCAGTGAACAGGGTCGGGTTGATCAGCCC. It encodes CASSEQGRVDQP. The whole CDR3 sequence is CASSEQGRVDQPQHF. Together with reference TRBV2 and TRBJ1-5, the CDR3 gives the full variable domain: EPEVTQTPSHQVTQMGQEVILRCVPISNHLYFYWYRQILGQKVEFLVSFYNNEISEKSEIFDDQFSVERPDGSNFTLKIRSTKLEDSAMYFCASSEQGRVDQPQHFGDGTRLSIL.

There are many counts of this clone. Germline and junction disagree at one end, which may indicate a read error. The sequenced fragment ends 3 residues before the CDR3 boundary, so the rest is inferred from the germline J gene. This chain joins TRBV7-7 and TRBJ2-5, with 7 bases lining up with TRBD2. There are 15 residues in the CDR3. Germline-derived CDR1 and CDR2 are SSHAT and FNYEAQ (reference sequence). This CDR3 is CASSLAPGLRETQYF. CDR3 bases read: TGTGCTAGCAGCTTAGCGCCGGGACTACGAGAGACC.

This clone was picked up many times. The junction departs from the called germline gene at one end, perhaps through a read error. Read data end 3 residues before the CDR3 end; the end is taken from the germline J gene. V usage is TRBV4-2 and J usage is TRBJ2-3; 7 nucleotides match TRBD1. CDR1 LGHNA and CDR2 YNFKEQ come from the germline V gene. The CDR3 has 16 amino acids. The sequenced CDR3 bases are TGCGCCAGCAGCCAAGGGAACAGGGGTAACACAGATACG. As protein: CASSQGNRGNTDT. The CDR3 in full is CASSQGNRGNTDTQYF.

This clone came up many times. The part of the CDR3 DNA that was read is TGTGCCAGCAGCTTAGGACTAGCGGGGGGCGATACG. Its protein is CASSLGLAGGDT. The CDR3 as a whole reads CASSLGLAGGDTQYF. The rearrangement uses TRBV7-2 and TRBJ2-3, with 13 nucleotides matching TRBD2. The CDR3 end is not reached by the read, which stops 3 residues before it; the germline J gene fills it in. The CDR3 runs 15 residues. V lost 1 base and J lost 6; bases outside the gene matches: 1. CDR1 SGHTA and CDR2 FQGNSA come from the germline V gene.

This clone has ten or more counts. Incomplete CDR3 DNA: TGCGCCAGCAGCCCGGATACTAGCGGGAGGGTTTACTACGAG. This translates into CASSPDTSGRVYYE. The CDR3, in full, reads CASSPDTSGRVYYEQYF. V and J are TRBV5-1 and TRBJ2-7; 13 nucleotides agree with TRBD2. Read data end 3 residues before the CDR3 end; the end is taken from the germline J gene. Germline V gene lookup returns CDR1 SGHRS and CDR2 YFSETQ. The CDR3 is made up of 17 amino acids. Unmatched junction bases numbered 10, after V lost 4 bases and J lost 3 bases.

About this clone itself: Since a much larger clone is just one base distant, this may be a read error. The DNA ends 3 residues before the CDR3 does, and the rest of the CDR3 is filled in from the germline J gene. V is TRBV7-3 and J is TRBJ2-7; D might be TRBD1 (6 bases). CDR1 and CDR2 from the germline V gene are SGHTA and FQGTGA. There are 13 residues in the CDR3. CDR3 DNA (partial): TGTTCCAGCAGCAAGACAGGAACCTACGAG. Its translation: CSSSKTGTYE. Given in full, the CDR3 is CSSSKTGTYEQYF.

This clone was observed at least ten times. The CDR3 end is not reached by the read, which stops 3 residues before it; the germline J gene fills it in. V usage is TRBV16 and J usage is TRBJ2-1, with 12 bases aligning to TRBD1. The CDR3 is 19 amino acids. Trimming removed 2 bases from V and 4 bases from J; junction bases left unmatched: 12. Germline V CDR1 and CDR2: KGHSY, FQNENV. Here the CDR3 reads CASSQRGPGQGALYNEQFF. Incomplete CDR3 DNA: TGTGCCAGCAGCCAAAGGGGACCGGGACAGGGGGCCCTATACAATGAG.

In this sample, this clone turned up many times. The missing CDR3 end, 3 residues past where the read stops, is filled in from the germline J gene. V and J are TRBV5-4 and TRBJ2-2, with a weak D call TRBD2 (5 bases). Germline V gives CDR1 SGHNT, CDR2 YYREEE (reference sequence). Trimming removed 2 bases from V and 5 bases from J, with 16 bases in between. The CDR3 spans 16 residues. The CDR3 region is CASSFRTRSGTGELFF. The covered CDR3 bases are TGTGCCAGCAGCTTCCGTACCCGGTCGGGGACCGGGGAG. The complete variable domain, with remaining parts taken from reference TRBV5-4 and TRBJ2-2, reads ETGVTQSPTHLIKTRGQQVTLRCSSQSGHNTVSWYQQALGQGPQFIFQYYREEENGRGNFPPRFSGLQFPNYSSELNVNALELDDSALYLCASSFRTRSGTGELFFGEGSRLTVL.

Ten or more counts support this clone. The CDR3 goes on 3 residues after the read ends, and that part is filled in from the germline J gene. J is TRBJ1-6 and V is TRBV20-1, with 9 bases that match TRBD1. The germline V gene has CDR1 DFQATT and CDR2 SNEGSKA (reference sequence). The CDR3 is 16 amino acids. The ends lost 6 bases at V and 6 bases at J; junction bases unmatched: 12. CDR3 sequence reads: CSATGPGQGSNSPLHF. Incomplete CDR3 DNA: TGCAGTGCGACCGGTCCCGGACAGGGGAGTAATTCACCC.

There are many counts of this clone. The part of the CDR3 DNA that was read is TGTGCCAGCAGCCAAGACCAGGCTTGGGACTATAGATCCTACGAG. Its translation is CASSQDQAWDYRSYE. The whole CDR3 protein is CASSQDQAWDYRSYEQYF. This rearrangement joins TRBV14 to TRBJ2-7; TRBD2 matches 7 bases. The read ends 3 residues early relative to the CDR3; the germline J gene fills the gap. V was clipped by 0 bases and J by 1 base; unmatched bases: 12. The V gene's germline CDR1 is SGHDN and CDR2 FVKESK. The CDR3 is made up of 18 amino acids.

Of note for this clone: The CDR3 goes on 3 residues after the read ends, and that part is filled in from the germline J gene. V is TRBV19 and J is TRBJ2-7, with 8 bases fitting TRBD1. J lost 0 bases, V lost 5 bases, and 9 bases had no gene match. The germline V gene has CDR1 LNHDA and CDR2 SQIVND (reference sequence). The CDR3 sequence is 16 residues long. CDR3 bases read: TGTGCCAGTAGTTGGTCTTGGACAGGGAGCTCCTACGAG. It encodes CASSWSWTGSSYE. The full CDR3 is CASSWSWTGSSYEQYF.

The sample holds a few counts of this clone. Sequencing ends 3 residues short of the CDR3 end; the germline J gene provides the rest. This chain connects TRBV7-9 to TRBJ1-2; TRBD1 matches 9 bases. Germline V gene data show CDR1 as SEHNR and CDR2 as FQNEAQ (reference sequence). This CDR3 contains 14 residues. The DNA read from the CDR3 is TGTGCCAGCAGTTCCGACAGGGGGACCTACGAC. This codes for CASSSDRGTYD. The CDR3, in full, reads CASSSDRGTYDYTF.

As for this clone: Sequencing ends 3 residues short of the CDR3 end; the germline J gene provides the rest. The gene calls are TRBV5-1 and TRBJ1-1; D may be TRBD1 (6 bases). The CDR3 length is 13 residues. In germline, CDR1 is SGHRS, CDR2 YFSETQ. Partial CDR3 DNA: TGCGCCAGCAGCTTGGACGGGGGGCTGACA. Amino acids: CASSLDGGLT. In full, the CDR3 reads CASSLDGGLTAFF.

This clone came up many times. From the germline J gene comes the end of the CDR3, since the read stops 3 residues before it. The rearrangement links TRBV18 to TRBJ1-5, with TRBD1 matching 7 bases. CDR3 length: 14 residues. Germline V CDR1 and CDR2: KGHSH, LQKENI. The trim removed 3 bases at V and 4 bases at J, leaving 3 bases unmatched. CDR3 DNA, as far as it was read: TGTGCCAGCTCACCTTCCAGGGGGAATCAGCCC. Protein product: CASSPSRGNQP. The full CDR3 sequence reads CASSPSRGNQPQHF.

This clone was seen ten or more times. The read is 3 residues too short to cover the CDR3 end, so that end is filled in from the germline J gene. V usage is TRBV7-6 and J usage is TRBJ2-7; tentatively, D is TRBD1 (5 bases). The CDR3 has 15 amino acids. Per the germline V gene, CDR1 is SGHVS and CDR2 is FNYEAQ. V lost 1 base and J lost 0, with 10 bases in between. The CDR3 here is CASSLEAGLSYEQYF. The CDR3 bases that were read are TGTGCCAGCAGCTTAGAAGCAGGGCTCTCCTACGAG.

This clone was detected ten times or more. With the read ending 3 residues before the CDR3 end, the germline J gene is used to fill in that end. The chain joins TRBV19 to TRBJ2-1; TRBD2 aligns across 8 bases. Germline CDR1 is LNHDA and CDR2 is SQIVND (reference sequence). The CDR3 has 14 residues. V lost 6 bases to trimming and J lost 8 bases; unmatched junction nucleotides: 9. The CDR3 here is CASSISGMGDEQFF. CDR3 bases read: TGTGCCAGTAGCATTAGCGGGATGGGCGATGAG.

In its sample, this clone was seen a few times. The CDR3 end falls 3 residues outside the read, so it is completed with the germline J gene. The gene calls are TRBV19 and TRBJ2-7, with TRBD1 identical over 7 bases. This CDR3 is built from 15 residues. J lost 4 bases, V lost 2 bases, and 8 bases had no gene match. Germline CDR1 is LNHDA and CDR2 is SQIVND (reference sequence). The CDR3 bases that were read are TGTGCCAGTAGTATACTATGGGACAGCTCGTACGAG. Protein: CASSILWDSSYE. The entire CDR3 protein reads CASSILWDSSYEQYF. Full variable domain (missing parts from reference TRBV19 and TRBJ2-7): DGGITQSPKYLFRKEGQNVTLSCEQNLNHDAMYWYRQDPGQGLRLIYYSQIVNDFQKGDIAEGYSVSREKKESFPLTVTSAQKNPTAFYLCASSILWDSSYEQYFGPGTRLTVT.

As regards this clone: The read comes to an end 3 residues before the CDR3 does, leaving the germline J gene to fill in the end. The chain uses TRBV7-6 and TRBJ2-6, with unresolved D. Trimming removed 1 base at V and 1 base at J, with 11 bases between. Germline CDR1 is SGHVS and CDR2 is FNYEAQ. The CDR3 spans 17 residues. The part of the CDR3 DNA that was read is TGTGCCAGCAGCTTAGGTCAGTCCCATTCTGGGGCCAACGTC. Amino acids: CASSLGQSHSGANV. The whole CDR3 reads CASSLGQSHSGANVLTF. Supplemented by reference TRBV7-6 and TRBJ2-6, the full variable domain reads GAGVSQSPRYKVTKRGQDVALRCDPISGHVSLYWYRQALGQGPEFLTYFNYEAQQDKSGLPNDRFSAERPEGSISTLTIQRTEQRDSAMYRCASSLGQSHSGANVLTFGAGSRLTVL.

This clone was detected many times. The read stops 3 residues short of the end of the CDR3; the missing end is completed from the germline J gene. The J gene is TRBJ2-7, the V gene TRBV7-8; D not resolved. The CDR3 consists of 11 residues. CDR1 is SGHVS and CDR2 is FQNEAQ in the germline V gene. The V end lost 5 bases, the J end lost 2 bases, and 4 bases lay between the germline ends. Partial CDR3 DNA: TGTGCCAGCAGCGTTACCTACGAG. It is translated as CASSVTYE. The complete CDR3 sequence is CASSVTYEQYF.

This clone was seen ten or more times. The CDR3 end is not reached by the read, which stops 3 residues before it; the germline J gene fills it in. The chain uses TRBV11-3 and TRBJ2-3; TRBD2 matches 11 bases. V was pared by 5 bases and J by 7 bases, with 8 bases of the junction left unmatched. In germline, CDR1 is SGHNT, CDR2 YENEEA. The CDR3 extends over 15 amino acids. The CDR3: CASSLTSGSLNTQYF. The CDR3 bases that were read are TGTGCCAGCAGCCTTACTAGCGGGAGTTTAAATACG.

The table lists this clone with a few counts. The read terminates 3 residues before the CDR3 end, so the remaining end is supplied by the germline J gene. This chain connects TRBV19 to TRBJ2-3; D might be TRBD1 (5 bases). The CDR3 length is 14 residues. The germline gives CDR1 LNHDA, CDR2 SQIVND (reference sequence). Partial CDR3 DNA: TGTGCCAGTAGTATAGGAGGACAACAAGAGACG. Translation: CASSIGGQQET. The entire CDR3 reads CASSIGGQQETQYF.

This clone was counted many times. The read finishes 3 residues shy of the CDR3 end, and the germline J gene is used to complete it. This chain connects TRBV9 to TRBJ2-2; D remains unclear. The V end was cut by 6 bases, the J end by 1 base, with 4 bases between. Germline CDR1 SGDLS, CDR2 YYNGEE. The length of the CDR3 is 12 residues. This CDR3 is CASTGNTGELFF. The part of the CDR3 DNA that was read is TGTGCCAGCACCGGGAACACCGGGGAG.

In this sample, this clone turned up many times. The read stops 3 residues short of the end of the CDR3; the missing end is completed from the germline J gene. The chain uses TRBV5-1 and TRBJ2-5; D gene ambiguous. Trimming removed 1 base from V and 3 bases from J, with 7 bases in between. This CDR3 contains 13 residues. Per germline, CDR1 SGHRS and CDR2 YFSETQ. Partial CDR3 DNA: TGCGCCAGCAGCTTGCTGGCGGAAGAGACC. This sequence encodes CASSLLAEET. The entire CDR3 sequence reads CASSLLAEETQYF. The complete variable domain, with remaining parts taken from reference TRBV5-1 and TRBJ2-5, reads KAGVTQTPRYLIKTRGQQVTLSCSPISGHRSVSWYQQTPGQGLQFLFEYFSETQRNKGNFPGRFSGRQFSNSRSEMNVSTLELGDSALYLCASSLLAEETQYFGPGTRLLVL.

This clone occurred many times. The read ends 3 residues early relative to the CDR3; the germline J gene fills the gap. The rearrangement links TRBV19 to TRBJ2-3, with 7 bases aligning to TRBD1. V shed 3 bases, J shed 2 bases, and the junction held 5 bases outside the gene matches. This CDR3 contains 15 residues. In germline, CDR1 is LNHDA, CDR2 SQIVND (reference sequence). CDR3 residues: CASSIRDSHTDTQYF. CDR3 DNA (partial): TGTGCCAGTAGTATTAGGGACAGCCACACAGATACG.

This clone came up many times. Read coverage stops 3 residues before the CDR3 terminus; the germline J gene supplies the remainder. V gene TRBV7-8 combines with J gene TRBJ1-5; D unclear. Germline V gene sequence: CDR1 SGHVS, CDR2 FQNEAQ. CDR3 length equals 15 residues. V lost 0 bases, J lost 1 base, and 7 bases lay in between. CDR3 protein: CASSLAGISNQPQHF. Incomplete CDR3 DNA: TGTGCCAGCAGCTTAGCAGGTATCAGCAATCAGCCC.

This clone was counted many times. CDR3 bases read: TGTGCCAGCAGCTCCCCCAAGACTAGCGGGAGCACAGATACG. This sequence encodes CASSSPKTSGSTDT. The full CDR3 reads CASSSPKTSGSTDTQYF. The chain has TRBV7-8 and TRBJ2-3, with 10 bases matching TRBD2. The CDR3 goes on 3 residues after the read ends, and that part is filled in from the germline J gene. The junction had 7 bases not matched to a gene; V was cut back by 4 bases and J by 0 bases. Germline V lookup: CDR1 SGHVS, CDR2 FQNEAQ. The CDR3 runs 17 residues.

This clone was counted ten times or more. The read terminates 3 residues before the CDR3 end, so the remaining end is supplied by the germline J gene. This rearrangement joins TRBV5-1 to TRBJ2-3; 13 positions match TRBD2. Germline V gives CDR1 SGHRS, CDR2 YFSETQ. Trimming at V came to 2 bases and at J to 6 bases, leaving 9 bases not matched to a gene. The CDR3 has 17 residues. Here the CDR3 reads CASSFYPGLAGIDTQYF. CDR3 DNA (partial): TGCGCCAGCAGCTTCTATCCGGGACTAGCGGGAATTGATACG.

Many counts were recorded for this clone. The read finishes 3 residues shy of the CDR3 end, and the germline J gene is used to complete it. The chain is built from TRBV6-1 and TRBJ2-3; the D gene is possibly TRBD2 (6 bases). The CDR3 runs 13 residues. Germline V lookup: CDR1 MNHNS, CDR2 SASEGT. V dropped 2 bases and J dropped 6 bases, with 9 bases sitting between them. Incomplete CDR3 DNA: TGTGCCAGCAGTGAATTCCGGGGGGATACG. It is translated as CASSEFRGDT. The whole CDR3 sequence reads CASSEFRGDTQYF.